This entry concerns a single T cell receptor beta chain. No antigen is known for it. Produced via immunoSEQ multiplex PCR; TCRdb's table is partial and in-frame only. The table shows 250,000 to 300,000 clones, with roughly 93% occurring only once. CDR1 and CDR2 from the germline V gene are MNHEY and SMNVEV (reference sequence). This CDR3 contains 13 residues. The V end lost 8 bases, the J end lost 0 bases, and 8 bases lay between the germline ends. The sample originates from a study of T cell responses to AZD1222 COVID-19 vaccine. Study-level results: Targeting of unmutated variant regions was reportedly seen in nearly half of spike-specific TCRs. An increase in Spike-specific TCR breadth and depth was observed after two AZD1222 doses. There were mostly white British donors and more females than males, and clonal diversity was possibly underestimated.

Sequenced here: peripheral blood, sampled 28 days after the second AZD1222 dose. This chain uses TRBV27 with TRBJ2-1; D gene uncertain. This TCR came from an adult who received the AZD1222 COVID-19 vaccine. The CDR3 here is CASRASSYNEQFF. The DNA for the CDR3 is TGTGCCAGCCGGGCAAGCTCCTACAATGAGCAGTTCTTC.